The rows below give T cell receptor beta chains drawn from one sample of a study of T-cell memory formation after mild COVID-19. TCRdb ran MiXCR on the 5' RACE reads and lists one entry per CDR3 protein. The data contain tens of thousands of distinct CDR3 sequences, about 13% of them singletons. The sequencing input was PBMCs or a T cell subset sorted from them (not recorded which). These receptors all stem from an adult woman who had mild COVID-19 (a few samples of this study predate the infection). Cell type and time point are not known. CDR3s include the opening cysteine and the closing phenylalanine or tryptophan. Each record gives: J gene, D gene, V gene, clone size, CDR3 protein, CDR3 DNA. The D gene is left open where the match is weak. Where a row states a size, it is once, few, many or the class of an expanded clone; other rows omit it.

J gene: TRBJ2-5
D gene: -
V gene: TRBV7-8
clone size: many
CDR3 protein: CASSLALGTQYF
CDR3 DNA: TGTGCCAGCAGCTTAGCTCTGGGGACCCAGTACTTC

J gene: TRBJ1-1
D gene: -
V gene: TRBV7-2
clone size: few
CDR3 protein: CASSLDLSTEAFF
CDR3 DNA: TGTGCCAGCAGCTTAGATCTGAGCACTGAAGCTTTCTTT

J gene: TRBJ2-7
D gene: -
V gene: TRBV10-3
clone size: many
CDR3 protein: CAISSGPREIEQYF
CDR3 DNA: TGTGCCATCAGTTCCGGGCCCCGGGAGATCGAGCAGTACTTC

J gene: TRBJ2-1
D gene: -
V gene: TRBV11-2
clone size: few
CDR3 protein: CASSLEVNNEQFF
CDR3 DNA: TGTGCCAGCAGCTTAGAAGTAAACAATGAGCAGTTCTTC

J gene: TRBJ2-1
D gene: -
V gene: TRBV12-3/TRBV12-4
clone size: few
CDR3 protein: CASSEETVGQFF
CDR3 DNA: TGTGCCAGCAGTGAGGAGACCGTCGGGCAGTTCTTC

J gene: TRBJ2-3
D gene: TRBD2
V gene: TRBV7-8
clone size: few
CDR3 protein: CASSLVIAGGEMEPDTQYF
CDR3 DNA: TGTGCCAGCAGCTTAGTAATAGCGGGGGGGGAAATGGAACCAGATACGCAGTATTTT

J gene: TRBJ2-7
D gene: -
V gene: TRBV14
clone size: -
CDR3 protein: CASSQPNSGTSYEQYF
CDR3 DNA: TGTGCCAGCAGCCAACCGAATTCCGGGACCTCCTACGAGCAGTACTTC

J gene: TRBJ2-1
D gene: TRBD2
V gene: TRBV7-2
clone size: -
CDR3 protein: CASSLPRTSGGNEQFF
CDR3 DNA: TGTGCCAGCAGCTTACCCCGGACTAGCGGGGGCAATGAGCAGTTCTTC

J gene: TRBJ2-3
D gene: TRBD1
V gene: TRBV29-1
clone size: -
CDR3 protein: CSVDPQGAGNTQYF
CDR3 DNA: TGCAGCGTTGATCCACAGGGGGCTGGGAATACGCAGTATTTT

J gene: TRBJ1-2
D gene: -
V gene: TRBV7-9
clone size: -
CDR3 protein: CASSSSANYGYTF
CDR3 DNA: TGTGCCAGCAGCTCGTCGGCTAACTATGGCTACACCTTC

J gene: TRBJ2-7
D gene: -
V gene: TRBV5-1
clone size: few
CDR3 protein: CASSDQGGTYEQYF
CDR3 DNA: TGCGCCAGCAGCGATCAGGGGGGAACCTACGAGCAGTACTTC

J gene: TRBJ2-1
D gene: -
V gene: TRBV6-5
clone size: -
CDR3 protein: CASRPADRTSYNEQFF
CDR3 DNA: TGTGCCAGCAGGCCAGCCGACCGCACGTCCTACAATGAGCAGTTCTTC

J gene: TRBJ2-7
D gene: -
V gene: TRBV25-1
clone size: few
CDR3 protein: CASSALSGNSYEQYF
CDR3 DNA: TGTGCCAGCAGTGCCCTTTCGGGTAACTCCTACGAGCAGTACTTC

J gene: TRBJ1-5
D gene: -
V gene: TRBV20-1
clone size: few
CDR3 protein: CSARAGWEEQNSNQPQHF
CDR3 DNA: TGCAGTGCTAGGGCTGGGTGGGAAGAACAAAATAGCAATCAGCCCCAGCATTTT

J gene: TRBJ2-7
D gene: TRBD2
V gene: TRBV7-6
clone size: -
CDR3 protein: CASSSPGLAGEIYEQYF
CDR3 DNA: TGTGCCAGCAGCTCCCCGGGACTAGCGGGAGAAATCTACGAGCAGTACTTC

J gene: TRBJ2-1
D gene: -
V gene: TRBV9
clone size: -
CDR3 protein: CASSVGKYNEQFF
CDR3 DNA: TGTGCCAGCAGCGTAGGAAAGTACAATGAGCAGTTCTTC

J gene: TRBJ1-5
D gene: -
V gene: TRBV4-1
clone size: -
CDR3 protein: CASSQHHNQPQHF
CDR3 DNA: TGCGCCAGCAGCCAACACCACAATCAGCCCCAGCATTTT

J gene: TRBJ2-1
D gene: TRBD2
V gene: TRBV20-1
clone size: -
CDR3 protein: CSARDIIGAGGPIEQFF
CDR3 DNA: TGCAGTGCTAGAGATATTATTGGCGCGGGAGGGCCTATTGAGCAGTTCTTC

J gene: TRBJ2-4
D gene: TRBD2
V gene: TRBV20-1
clone size: -
CDR3 protein: CSARETSGGPWRYF
CDR3 DNA: TGCAGTGCTAGGGAGACTAGCGGGGGTCCCTGGCGGTACTTC

J gene: TRBJ1-2
D gene: TRBD1
V gene: TRBV12-3/TRBV12-4
clone size: once
CDR3 protein: CASSSGQGPHGYTF
CDR3 DNA: TGTGCCAGCAGTTCGGGACAGGGGCCACATGGCTACACCTTC

J gene: TRBJ2-1
D gene: TRBD2
V gene: TRBV20-1
clone size: many
CDR3 protein: CSARDLTGGRNYNEQFF
CDR3 DNA: TGCAGTGCTAGAGATTTAACGGGGGGGAGAAATTACAATGAGCAGTTCTTC

J gene: TRBJ2-3
D gene: TRBD2
V gene: TRBV12-3/TRBV12-4
clone size: -
CDR3 protein: CASSGDYPSRYF
CDR3 DNA: TGTGCCAGCAGTGGGGACTACCCAAGTCGGTATTTT

J gene: TRBJ2-3
D gene: -
V gene: TRBV29-1
clone size: -
CDR3 protein: CSVNIRNSDTQYF
CDR3 DNA: TGCAGCGTCAATATCAGGAATTCAGATACGCAGTATTTT

J gene: TRBJ2-1
D gene: TRBD2
V gene: TRBV7-3
clone size: -
CDR3 protein: CASTLLPTSANEQFF
CDR3 DNA: TGTGCCAGCACCCTCCTACCGACTAGCGCTAATGAGCAGTTCTTC

J gene: TRBJ2-1
D gene: TRBD2
V gene: TRBV20-1
clone size: -
CDR3 protein: CSARELAGAYNEQFF
CDR3 DNA: TGCAGTGCTAGAGAGCTAGCGGGGGCCTACAATGAGCAGTTCTTC

J gene: TRBJ2-3
D gene: -
V gene: TRBV20-1
clone size: -
CDR3 protein: CSAPGPGGTDTQYF
CDR3 DNA: TGCAGTGCTCCGGGGCCAGGCGGGACAGATACGCAGTATTTT